Listed here are 20 T cell receptor beta chains from one sample, sequenced in a study of T cell responses to AZD1222 COVID-19 vaccine (dated by TCRdb to the early 2020s). Libraries were built with the immunoSEQ multiplex PCR assay. The table comes from immuneACCESS by way of TCRdb, which keeps in-frame sequences with V and J called. Part of the clones is missing from these tables; in studies checked, under half for an unresolved V gene and the rest for unknown reasons. This sample is represented by 80,000 to 100,000 clones; approximately 94% of them were singletons. In total, the top ten clones hold roughly 13% of the sample. Read against the paper, the sample's time point label means: baseline before first vaccination. The source material was peripheral blood, sampled on day 0 of AZD1222 vaccination. All receptors come from an adult in good health.

The chain's CDR3 is CSAYRANTGELFF. In DNA form, the CDR3 reads TGCAGCGCCTACAGGGCGAACACCGGGGAGCTGTTTTTT. The chain is built from TRBV29-1 and TRBJ2-2, with D possibly TRBD1 on 6 matching bases. Germline V lookup: CDR1 SQVTM, CDR2 ANQGSEA. The V end was cut by 7 bases, the J end by 0 bases, with 9 bases between. This CDR3 region has 13 residues.

The chain recombines TRBV30 with TRBJ2-2; D could derive from TRBD1 or TRBD2 (5 bases each). Trimming removed 1 base at V and 2 bases at J, with 11 bases between. The germline V gene has CDR1 GTSNPN and CDR2 SVGIG (reference sequence). The CDR3 runs to 15 residues. CDR3 coding DNA: TGTGCCTGGAGTGCCATGGGGGTTAACACCGGGGAGCTGTTTTTT. Protein: CAWSAMGVNTGELFF.

Here the CDR3 reads CASLQPNYGYTF. DNA of the CDR3: TGTGCCAGCCTGCAACCTAACTATGGCTACACCTTC. V usage is TRBV2 and J usage is TRBJ1-2; no clear D. The V end lost 8 bases, the J end lost 0 bases, and 7 bases lay between the germline ends. This CDR3 is 12 amino acids long. Germline CDR1 is SNHLY and CDR2 is FYNNEI.

The rearrangement uses TRBV7-2 and TRBJ2-7, with TRBD2 identical over 9 bases. Trimming removed 5 bases from V and 2 bases from J; junction bases left unmatched: 4. Germline CDR1 is SGHTA and CDR2 is FQGNSA. There are 14 residues in the CDR3. This CDR3 is CASSQGTSPYEQYF. The DNA of the CDR3 is TGTGCCAGCAGCCAAGGGACTAGCCCCTACGAGCAGTACTTC.

The gene calls are TRBV30 and TRBJ2-5; D possibly corresponds to TRBD1 (7 bases). V was pared by 0 bases and J by 5 bases, with 16 bases between. The germline V gene has CDR1 GTSNPN and CDR2 SVGIG (reference sequence). The CDR3 sequence is 15 residues long. In DNA, the CDR3 is TGTGCCTGGAGTGTTTTCCAGGGGGGTCGGGAGACCCAGTACTTC. It codes for CAWSVFQGGRETQYF.

The chain couples TRBV6-1 to TRBJ2-7; D unclear. CDR1 is MNHNS and CDR2 is SASEGT in the germline V gene. Trimming left V 1 base short and J 3 bases short, with 10 bases between. The CDR3 sequence is 14 residues long. The CDR3 here is CASSEVSQIYEQYF. The CDR3 DNA sequence: TGTGCCAGCAGTGAAGTATCACAGATCTACGAGCAGTACTTC.

The sample holds a few counts of this clone. The chain joins TRBV10-1 to TRBJ2-1; TRBD2 aligns across 16 bases. The CDR3 is 19 amino acids. The germline V gene encodes CDR1 WNHNN and CDR2 SYGVQD (reference sequence). V was clipped by 5 bases and J by 1 base; unmatched bases: 8. The CDR3 region is CASSPIGTSGRGSYNEQFF. The DNA for the CDR3 is TGCGCCAGCAGTCCGATAGGGACTAGCGGGAGGGGTTCCTACAATGAGCAGTTCTTC.

The chain recombines TRBV7-8 with TRBJ1-1; D is ambiguous. The length of the CDR3 is 12 residues. Trimming removed 0 bases from V and 8 bases from J, with 7 bases in between. Germline values: CDR1 SGHVS, CDR2 FQNEAQ. The CDR3 loop reads CASSLAVTEAFF. Written as DNA, the CDR3 is TGTGCCAGCAGCTTAGCGGTTACGGAAGCTTTCTTT. Combining the CDR3 with reference TRBV7-8 and TRBJ1-1 gives the whole variable domain GAGVSQSPRYKVAKRGQDVALRCDPISGHVSLFWYQQALGQGPEFLTYFQNEAQLDKSGLPSDRFFAERPEGSVSTLKIQRTQQEDSAVYLCASSLAVTEAFFGQGTRLTVV.

The V and J genes are TRBV3-1 (or the pseudogene TRBV3-2) and TRBJ1-6; TRBD1 is a possible D gene (6 bases). The V and J ends lost 3 bases and 10 bases respectively, with 10 bases between them. There are 13 residues in the CDR3. The germline gives CDR1 LGHDT, CDR2 YNNKEL (reference sequence). The CDR3: CASSQGARSPLHF. DNA of the CDR3: TGTGCCAGCAGCCAGGGGGCAAGGTCACCCCTCCACTTT.

The chain recombines TRBV13 with TRBJ2-7; TRBD1 agrees at 8 bases. V lost 5 bases, J lost 6 bases, and 12 bases stayed unmatched. Germline loops: CDR1 PRHDT, CDR2 FYEKMQ (reference sequence). The CDR3 has 15 amino acids. The CDR3, as DNA: TGTGCCAGCAGCCTGGGCGGACAGGGAACTCCCGAGCAGTACTTC. This sequence encodes CASSLGGQGTPEQYF.

V gene TRBV4-1 combines with J gene TRBJ1-2; D unclear. Germline CDR1 reads MGHRA; CDR2 reads YSYEKL. Trimming removed 1 base at V and 8 bases at J, with 29 bases between. This CDR3 contains 19 residues. The CDR3: CASSQATRAGHSKSVGYTF. The CDR3 DNA reads as TGCGCCAGCAGCCAAGCCACTAGGGCGGGTCACTCGAAGTCGGTGGGCTACACCTTC.

This clone occurred once. This chain uses TRBV7-9 with TRBJ2-1; 9 bases are a match to TRBD1. This CDR3 is 14 amino acids long. Germline loops: CDR1 SEHNR, CDR2 FQNEAQ (reference sequence). The trim removed 8 bases at V and 4 bases at J, leaving 6 bases unmatched. Written as DNA, the CDR3 is TGTGCCAGCCTCCCGGGACAGGGATACAATGAGCAGTTCTTC. It yields the protein CASLPGQGYNEQFF.

The chain links TRBV5-1 to TRBJ2-7; no clear D. Germline CDR1 and CDR2: SGHRS and YFSETQ. The CDR3 is made up of 15 amino acids. Trimming cost V 1 base and J 3 bases, with 14 bases left between them. The CDR3 DNA sequence: TGCGCCAGCAGCTTGACGGTGGGGATGGGCTACGAGCAGTACTTC. This sequence encodes CASSLTVGMGYEQYF.

The rearrangement links TRBV6-5 to TRBJ2-5; 8 positions match TRBD2. CDR1 and CDR2 (germline): MNHEY, SVGAGI. The CDR3 covers 14 residues. V shed 6 bases and J 1 base; nucleotides not matched to a gene: 4. The CDR3 DNA reads TGTGCCAGCAGGACTAGCGCAGCCCAAGAGACCCAGTACTTC. Encoded protein: CASRTSAAQETQYF.

Note on this clone: Different DNA sequences within this sample yield the same CDR3. The V call is TRBV10-2, the J call TRBJ1-5, with a possible D match to TRBD1 (5 bases). CDR1 WSHSY and CDR2 SAAADI come from the germline V gene. The CDR3 has 14 residues. With 0 bases removed from V and 4 bases from J, the gap between germline ends came to 7 bases. CDR3 coding DNA: TGCGCCAGCAGTGAGTCGGGACTTAATCAGCCCCAGCATTTT. This translates into CASSESGLNQPQHF.

The chain carries TRBV30 and TRBJ2-1; D ambiguous. The V gene's germline CDR1 is GTSNPN and CDR2 SVGIG (reference sequence). The CDR3 sequence is 13 residues long. Between the trimmed V and J ends, which lost 3 bases and 6 bases, there was a span of 12 bases. For the CDR3, the DNA is TGTGCCTGGAGCGGTTCTAGTTTCAATGAGCAGTTCTTC. As protein: CAWSGSSFNEQFF.

CDR3 loop: CASSGGLAGSYEQYF. Here the CDR3 DNA reads TGCGCCAGCAGCGGGGGACTAGCGGGTTCCTACGAGCAGTACTTC. The chain carries TRBV5-1 and TRBJ2-7, with 12 positions matching TRBD2. From germline, CDR1 is SGHRS and CDR2 YFSETQ. The V and J ends lost 4 bases and 1 base, in that order; junction bases with no gene match: 3. This CDR3 has 15 amino acids.

V gene TRBV25-1 combines with J gene TRBJ1-1, with 8 bases fitting TRBD1. V trimming: 7 bases; J trimming: 10 bases; junction bases outside the gene matches: 14. In germline, CDR1 is MGHDK, CDR2 SYGVNS. The CDR3 length is 14 residues. The CDR3 loop is CASIETGAAGRAFF. The CDR3 nucleotides are TGTGCCAGCATCGAGACAGGGGCGGCCGGAAGAGCTTTCTTT.

This clone was seen just once. This chain uses TRBV30 with TRBJ1-4, with D uncertain. The CDR3 is made up of 17 amino acids. Germline loops: CDR1 GTSNPN, CDR2 SVGIG (reference sequence). V lost 0 bases and J lost 2, with 16 bases in between. CDR3 protein: CAWSVDFREMTNEKLFF. The CDR3 coding sequence is TGTGCCTGGAGTGTAGATTTTAGGGAAATGACTAATGAAAAACTGTTTTTT.

This clone was observed once. A read error may produce the germline difference seen at one junction end. The chain is built from TRBV12-3 or TRBV12-4 and TRBJ2-5; TRBD2 matches 9 bases. This CDR3 spans 11 amino acids. As DNA, the CDR3 is TGTGCCAGCAGTTTACAGGGACTAGCAGACTTC. Translating gives CASSLQGLADF.